The rows below give T cell receptor beta chains drawn from one sample of a study of T-cell reconstitution after alpha-beta-depleted transplantation in children. TCRdb passed the PCR reads through MiXCR, listing each CDR3 protein once. The data hold hundreds of thousands of distinct CDR3 sequences, with approximately 13% observed a single time. The sample was PBMCs, mostly from graft donor cells, taken 360 days after TCRalphabeta/CD19-depleted stem cell transplant. Receptor source: a male patient aged 10 to 17 who had a stem cell transplant for acute myeloid leukemia, so the T cells may come from the graft donor. Both conserved end residues are part of each CDR3. Each record gives: clone size, D gene, V gene, J gene, CDR3 DNA, CDR3 protein. The D gene is left open where the match is weak. Part of the rows lack a size; the others show once, few, many or a class for expanded clones.

clone size: few
D gene: TRBD2
V gene: TRBV12-3/TRBV12-4
J gene: TRBJ2-1
CDR3 DNA: TGTGCCAGCAGCAACCGACTAGCGGGAGTCCTAGGGGATGAGCAGTTCTTC
CDR3 protein: CASSNRLAGVLGDEQFF

clone size: -
D gene: -
V gene: TRBV12-3/TRBV12-4
J gene: TRBJ2-2
CDR3 DNA: TGTGCCAGCAGTTTATCAATAAACACCGGGGAGCTGTTTTTT
CDR3 protein: CASSLSINTGELFF

clone size: -
D gene: TRBD1
V gene: TRBV6-2/TRBV6-3
J gene: TRBJ1-2
CDR3 DNA: TGTGCCAGCAGTTCGACAGGGAGGATTTATGGCTACACCTTC
CDR3 protein: CASSSTGRIYGYTF

clone size: -
D gene: -
V gene: TRBV7-3
J gene: TRBJ2-7
CDR3 DNA: TGTGCCAGCAGCCCCGCGGGACCTTCCTACGAGCAGTACTTC
CDR3 protein: CASSPAGPSYEQYF

clone size: few
D gene: -
V gene: TRBV29-1
J gene: TRBJ2-4
CDR3 DNA: TGCAGCGTTTGGGATACACACATTCAGTACTTC
CDR3 protein: CSVWDTHIQYF

clone size: -
D gene: -
V gene: TRBV6-2/TRBV6-3
J gene: TRBJ2-1
CDR3 DNA: TGTGCCAGCAGTTACCAACTAGGGTTTGAGCAGTTCTTC
CDR3 protein: CASSYQLGFEQFF

clone size: -
D gene: -
V gene: TRBV19
J gene: TRBJ1-1
CDR3 DNA: TGTGCCAGTAGGCCACCGACAGGTATGAACACTGAAGCTTTCTTT
CDR3 protein: CASRPPTGMNTEAFF

clone size: few
D gene: TRBD2
V gene: TRBV29-1
J gene: TRBJ2-7
CDR3 DNA: TGCAGCGTTGAAAAGGGTTGGCGGGAGACCCCCCCTTACGAGCAGTACTTC
CDR3 protein: CSVEKGWRETPPYEQYF

clone size: many
D gene: -
V gene: TRBV5-1
J gene: TRBJ1-1
CDR3 DNA: TGCGCCACCTCAGCAGGGCGGGACACTGAAGCTTTCTTT
CDR3 protein: CATSAGRDTEAFF

clone size: many
D gene: -
V gene: TRBV7-9
J gene: TRBJ2-1
CDR3 DNA: TGTGCCAGCAGCCCCCACCTCCTGACAGGTTTGGTGGATGAGCAGTTCTTC
CDR3 protein: CASSPHLLTGLVDEQFF

clone size: -
D gene: -
V gene: TRBV20-1
J gene: TRBJ2-3
CDR3 DNA: TGCAGTGCTAGCACGTCTAGACGGAGACCAGATACGCAGTATTTT
CDR3 protein: CSASTSRRRPDTQYF

clone size: -
D gene: -
V gene: TRBV9
J gene: TRBJ2-3
CDR3 DNA: TGTGCCAGCAGCGTAACCTATCCAGATACGCAGTATTTT
CDR3 protein: CASSVTYPDTQYF

clone size: -
D gene: -
V gene: TRBV14
J gene: TRBJ2-6
CDR3 DNA: TGTGCCAGCAGCCATATTCTTTCTGGGGAGGCCAACGTCCTGACTTTC
CDR3 protein: CASSHILSGEANVLTF

clone size: few
D gene: TRBD2
V gene: TRBV20-1
J gene: TRBJ2-1
CDR3 DNA: TGCAGTGCTACAAAAGCGGGAGGCCCTCCCTACAATGAGCAGTTCTTC
CDR3 protein: CSATKAGGPPYNEQFF

clone size: few
D gene: TRBD1
V gene: TRBV9
J gene: TRBJ2-7
CDR3 DNA: TGTGCCAGCAGCGTAGGGGACAGGGAAGGAGACGAGCAGTACTTC
CDR3 protein: CASSVGDREGDEQYF

clone size: -
D gene: -
V gene: TRBV15
J gene: TRBJ2-2
CDR3 DNA: TGTGCCACCAAGAGGACCGGGGAGCTGTTTTTT
CDR3 protein: CATKRTGELFF

clone size: many
D gene: TRBD2
V gene: TRBV6-2/TRBV6-3
J gene: TRBJ2-3
CDR3 DNA: TGTGCCAGCAGTTACTACTTTCCGGCGGGAGGGCCCACAGATACGCAGTATTTT
CDR3 protein: CASSYYFPAGGPTDTQYF

clone size: -
D gene: -
V gene: TRBV4-3
J gene: TRBJ2-5
CDR3 DNA: TGCGCCAGCAGCCAAGATTGGATAGCCGATGGCCGAGAGACCCAGTACTTC
CDR3 protein: CASSQDWIADGRETQYF

clone size: -
D gene: TRBD1
V gene: TRBV6-1
J gene: TRBJ2-5
CDR3 DNA: TGTGCCAGCAGTCAGCGGACAGGGGCCTTGGGAGAGACCCAGTACTTC
CDR3 protein: CASSQRTGALGETQYF

clone size: many
D gene: TRBD2
V gene: TRBV20-1
J gene: TRBJ2-3
CDR3 DNA: TGCAGTGCTAGACTAGCGGGCTCCAGCACAGATACGCAGTATTTT
CDR3 protein: CSARLAGSSTDTQYF

clone size: few
D gene: TRBD2
V gene: TRBV4-3
J gene: TRBJ2-7
CDR3 DNA: TGCGCCAGCAGCCAAGTAGCGGGTGGGGCCTACGAGCAGTACTTC
CDR3 protein: CASSQVAGGAYEQYF

clone size: once
D gene: TRBD2
V gene: TRBV5-1
J gene: TRBJ2-1
CDR3 DNA: TGCGCCAGCAGCGCGGGACTAGCGGGACAGAATGAGCAGTTCTTC
CDR3 protein: CASSAGLAGQNEQFF

clone size: few
D gene: -
V gene: TRBV28
J gene: TRBJ1-4
CDR3 DNA: TGTGCCAGCAGTAGAAGGGGACCCTTAACAACTAATGAAAAACTGTTTTTT
CDR3 protein: CASSRRGPLTTNEKLFF

clone size: few
D gene: TRBD2
V gene: TRBV5-1
J gene: TRBJ2-3
CDR3 DNA: TGCGCCAGCAGCTGGGGACTAGCGGTGAGCACAGATACGCAGTATTTT
CDR3 protein: CASSWGLAVSTDTQYF

clone size: -
D gene: -
V gene: TRBV14
J gene: TRBJ1-1
CDR3 DNA: TGTGCCAGCAGCCAGGAGTTGAGTCTTACTGAAGCTTTCTTT
CDR3 protein: CASSQELSLTEAFF

clone size: few
D gene: TRBD2
V gene: TRBV7-6
J gene: TRBJ2-3
CDR3 DNA: TGTGCCAGCAGCCATGTACTAGCGAGCACAGATACGCAGTATTTT
CDR3 protein: CASSHVLASTDTQYF

clone size: many
D gene: TRBD2
V gene: TRBV20-1
J gene: TRBJ2-5
CDR3 DNA: TGCAGTGCTAGAGTGCGACTAGCGGGGCGCCAAGAGACCCAGTACTTC
CDR3 protein: CSARVRLAGRQETQYF

clone size: few
D gene: TRBD2
V gene: TRBV6-1
J gene: TRBJ2-5
CDR3 DNA: TGTGCCAGCAGTGTTTTGGCGGGAGGGATAAGAGAGACCCAGTACTTC
CDR3 protein: CASSVLAGGIRETQYF

clone size: -
D gene: -
V gene: TRBV19
J gene: TRBJ2-7
CDR3 DNA: TGTGCCAGTAGTCCGAAGTCGCCCGGACCCCGAATAAGCTACGAGCAGTACTTC
CDR3 protein: CASSPKSPGPRISYEQYF

clone size: few
D gene: TRBD1
V gene: TRBV20-1
J gene: TRBJ2-3
CDR3 DNA: TGCAGTGTTATTGCACAGGGGACAGATACGCAGTATTTT
CDR3 protein: CSVIAQGTDTQYF

clone size: -
D gene: TRBD2
V gene: TRBV12-3/TRBV12-4
J gene: TRBJ2-1
CDR3 DNA: TGTGCCAGCAGTTTAGGAGCGGGACTAGCGGGACCTTACAATGAGCAGTTCTTC
CDR3 protein: CASSLGAGLAGPYNEQFF

clone size: many
D gene: TRBD2
V gene: TRBV15
J gene: TRBJ2-7
CDR3 DNA: TGTGCCACCAGCAGAGAGACTAGCTCTGAATACGAGCAGTACTTC
CDR3 protein: CATSRETSSEYEQYF

clone size: few
D gene: TRBD1
V gene: TRBV15
J gene: TRBJ2-3
CDR3 DNA: TGTGCCACCAGCAGAGGACAGGGGGTAATGGCAGATACGCAGTATTTT
CDR3 protein: CATSRGQGVMADTQYF

clone size: -
D gene: TRBD1
V gene: TRBV14
J gene: TRBJ2-1
CDR3 DNA: TGTGCCAGCAGCCAGACAGGGGGCTCCTACAATGAGCAGTTCTTC
CDR3 protein: CASSQTGGSYNEQFF

clone size: few
D gene: -
V gene: TRBV20-1
J gene: TRBJ2-7
CDR3 DNA: TGCAGTGCTAGATGGCAGGACGGAGGTGGGGGGTACGAGCAGTACTTC
CDR3 protein: CSARWQDGGGGYEQYF

clone size: few
D gene: TRBD2
V gene: TRBV18
J gene: TRBJ2-7
CDR3 DNA: TGTGCCAGCTCAAGGCCGGGACTAAGTCGCTCCTACGAGCAGTACTTC
CDR3 protein: CASSRPGLSRSYEQYF

clone size: few
D gene: -
V gene: TRBV7-3
J gene: TRBJ2-1
CDR3 DNA: TGTGCCAGCAGCTTAACTCCCCGCAGCGGACAGTATCGCTATTATGAGCAGTTCTTC
CDR3 protein: CASSLTPRSGQYRYYEQFF

clone size: many
D gene: TRBD2
V gene: TRBV6-1
J gene: TRBJ2-1
CDR3 DNA: TGTGCCAGCAGCCACCCCATACTAGCGGGAGGGTGCAATGAGCAGTTCTTC
CDR3 protein: CASSHPILAGGCNEQFF

clone size: few
D gene: -
V gene: TRBV27
J gene: TRBJ2-7
CDR3 DNA: TGTGCCAGCAGTTTTTACGGGCCAAGCTCCTACGAGCAGTACTTC
CDR3 protein: CASSFYGPSSYEQYF

clone size: -
D gene: -
V gene: TRBV27
J gene: TRBJ1-3
CDR3 DNA: TGTGCCAGCAGTTTATTCGGAGGGAGGGCTGGAAACACCATATATTTT
CDR3 protein: CASSLFGGRAGNTIYF

clone size: -
D gene: -
V gene: TRBV12-3/TRBV12-4
J gene: TRBJ2-2
CDR3 DNA: TGTGCCAGCACCACTCCGGACGGGTACACCGGGGAGCTGTTTTTT
CDR3 protein: CASTTPDGYTGELFF

clone size: -
D gene: -
V gene: TRBV30
J gene: TRBJ1-4
CDR3 DNA: TGTGCCTGGAGCGAAGACTCCAATGAAAAACTGTTTTTT
CDR3 protein: CAWSEDSNEKLFF

clone size: many
D gene: TRBD2
V gene: TRBV12-3/TRBV12-4
J gene: TRBJ2-1
CDR3 DNA: TGTGCCAGCAGTCGACTAGCGGGAGCGCGTGAGCAGTTCTTC
CDR3 protein: CASSRLAGAREQFF

clone size: -
D gene: -
V gene: TRBV12-3/TRBV12-4
J gene: TRBJ2-1
CDR3 DNA: TGTGCCAGCAGTCCCGGACCCCCTGGGGATGAGCAGTTCTTC
CDR3 protein: CASSPGPPGDEQFF

clone size: few
D gene: -
V gene: TRBV4-2
J gene: TRBJ2-3
CDR3 DNA: TGTGCCAGCAGCGATACAGGGTGGGCAGATACGCAGTATTTT
CDR3 protein: CASSDTGWADTQYF

clone size: many
D gene: TRBD1
V gene: TRBV9
J gene: TRBJ2-1
CDR3 DNA: TGTGCCAGCAGCGTATCGGACAGGGCTTACAATGAGCAGTTCTTC
CDR3 protein: CASSVSDRAYNEQFF

clone size: -
D gene: -
V gene: TRBV7-2
J gene: TRBJ2-1
CDR3 DNA: TGTGCCAGCAGCCCCACTCAGTTGGTATGGGAGTTCTTC
CDR3 protein: CASSPTQLVWEFF

clone size: many
D gene: TRBD1
V gene: TRBV4-2
J gene: TRBJ2-7
CDR3 DNA: TGTGCCAGCAGCCAGACAGGACAGGGGATCTCCTACGAGCAGTACTTC
CDR3 protein: CASSQTGQGISYEQYF

clone size: -
D gene: -
V gene: TRBV28
J gene: TRBJ2-3
CDR3 DNA: TGTGCCAGCAGTTTATGGCAGCTAGCGAGACGATCCCGGGATACGCAGTATTTT
CDR3 protein: CASSLWQLARRSRDTQYF

clone size: few
D gene: TRBD2
V gene: TRBV30
J gene: TRBJ2-2
CDR3 DNA: TGTGCCTGGATACGGGAGGACACCGGGGAGCTGTTTTTT
CDR3 protein: CAWIREDTGELFF

clone size: few
D gene: TRBD2
V gene: TRBV11-2
J gene: TRBJ2-5
CDR3 DNA: TGTGCCAGCAGCTCAGACCTAACTAGCGGGAGGTACCAAGAGACCCAGTACTTC
CDR3 protein: CASSSDLTSGRYQETQYF

clone size: few
D gene: TRBD1
V gene: TRBV7-2
J gene: TRBJ2-3
CDR3 DNA: TGTGCCAGCAGCCCCGGGACAGCAGATACGCAGTATTTT
CDR3 protein: CASSPGTADTQYF

clone size: -
D gene: -
V gene: TRBV20-1
J gene: TRBJ2-7
CDR3 DNA: TGCAGTGCTTCTAGGATCGACGAGCAGTACTTC
CDR3 protein: CSASRIDEQYF

clone size: -
D gene: -
V gene: TRBV21-1
J gene: TRBJ2-3
CDR3 DNA: TGTGCCAGCAGCAAAGAGGGGACACGAACGCTCACAGATACGCAGTATTTT
CDR3 protein: CASSKEGTRTLTDTQYF

clone size: many
D gene: -
V gene: TRBV7-9
J gene: TRBJ2-5
CDR3 DNA: TGTGCCAGCGCAAGACAGCCGCCGGAGACCCAGTACTTC
CDR3 protein: CASARQPPETQYF